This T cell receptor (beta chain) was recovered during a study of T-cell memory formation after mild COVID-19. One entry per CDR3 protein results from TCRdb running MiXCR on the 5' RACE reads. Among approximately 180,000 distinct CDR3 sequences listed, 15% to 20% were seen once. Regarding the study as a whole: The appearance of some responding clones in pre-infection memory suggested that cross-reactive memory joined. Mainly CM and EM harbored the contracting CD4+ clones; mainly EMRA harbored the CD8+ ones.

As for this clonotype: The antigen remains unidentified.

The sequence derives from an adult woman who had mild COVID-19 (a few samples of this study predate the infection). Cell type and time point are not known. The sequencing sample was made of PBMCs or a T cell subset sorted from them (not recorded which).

The CDR3 reads CATSETARQTYEQYF. The CDR3 DNA reads TGTGCCACCAGTGAAACAGCCAGGCAAACCTACGAGCAGTACTTC. The chain uses TRBV24-1 and TRBJ2-7; D is unresolved. The germline gives CDR1 KGHDR, CDR2 SFDVKD. V was pared by 4 bases and J by 2 bases, with 14 bases between. This CDR3 is 15 amino acids long.